The source of this T cell receptor beta chain is a study of blood T cells in healthy people across ages. Findings and limits, study-wide: Percentage of naive T cells showed a strong correlation with TCR beta diversity. A roughly linear age-dependent decrease characterized TCR beta diversity per million T cells.

A second about 7 to 11 cycle PCR used barcoded and J-beta primers. In TCRdb, the 5' RACE reads were re-called with MiXCR into one record per CDR3 protein. The sample lists 1.5 million to 2 million distinct CDR3 sequences, roughly 28% seen once, with 7.7% in the top ten. In terms of origin and age, donors were healthy Caucasian individuals from Russia aged roughly 6 to 95. Per sample, at least 5.5 micrograms of total RNA were extracted. As regards this clonotype: Its target is not known. This clone may be a read error of a much larger clone one base away.

The CDR3 is 15 residues long. Trimming took off 1 base at V and 1 base at J, with 8 bases between the two ends. Germline V lookup: CDR1 DFQATT, CDR2 SNEGSKA (reference sequence). Material for sequencing was blood. This clonotype originated in a woman in her 30s in good health. This chain joins TRBV20-1 and TRBJ2-6; D might be TRBD1 (5 bases). The CDR3 spells CSARGQGSGANVLTF. The CDR3 DNA is TGCAGTGCTAGAGGTCAGGGTTCTGGGGCCAACGTCCTGACTTTC.